These T cell receptor beta chains were read from a single sample in a study of OX40 agonist ivuxolimab in advanced cancers. Clones were read by immunoSEQ multiplex PCR, and TCRdb kept only the in-frame ones, dropping some. Of roughly 110,000 clones in the sample, around 93% were seen once. The sample was CD4+ or CD8+ T cells sorted from blood, taken in a trial of the OX40 agonist ivuxolimab. These TCRs come from an adult with an advanced solid tumor such as melanoma, head and neck, liver or kidney cancer. The CDR3 runs from the conserved cysteine through the conserved F or W. D genes are given only for firm matches. A row's size may be missing; if present it is once, few, many or a size class.

clone_size: -
d_call: -
j_call: TRBJ1-1
v_call: TRBV30
cdr3_aa: CAWSGGKLTEAFF
cdr3_nt: TGTGCCTGGAGTGGTGGGAAGTTAACTGAAGCTTTCTTT

clone_size: -
d_call: -
j_call: TRBJ1-5
v_call: TRBV15
cdr3_aa: CATSRTSSNQPQHF
cdr3_nt: TGTGCCACCAGCAGGACGTCCAGTAATCAGCCCCAGCATTTT

clone_size: -
d_call: TRBD1
j_call: TRBJ1-2
v_call: TRBV10-2
cdr3_aa: CASSESGQGYGYTF
cdr3_nt: TGCGCCAGCAGTGAATCCGGACAGGGCTATGGCTACACCTTC

clone_size: once
d_call: -
j_call: TRBJ2-2
v_call: TRBV11-1
cdr3_aa: CASSLMRTGELFF
cdr3_nt: TGTGCCAGCAGCTTGATGCGCACCGGGGAGCTGTTTTTT

clone_size: -
d_call: -
j_call: TRBJ2-3
v_call: TRBV14
cdr3_aa: CASAGSLGFVADTQYF
cdr3_nt: TGTGCCAGCGCCGGGTCACTAGGATTCGTCGCAGATACGCAGTATTTT

clone_size: -
d_call: -
j_call: TRBJ1-4
v_call: TRBV19
cdr3_aa: CASNPAGPNEKLFF
cdr3_nt: TGTGCCAGTAACCCGGCAGGACCAAATGAAAAACTGTTTTTT

clone_size: -
d_call: TRBD2
j_call: TRBJ2-5
v_call: TRBV28
cdr3_aa: CASSFGRDPEHQETQYF
cdr3_nt: TGTGCCAGCAGTTTTGGGAGGGACCCGGAGCATCAAGAGACCCAGTACTTC

clone_size: -
d_call: -
j_call: TRBJ2-7
v_call: TRBV5-1
cdr3_aa: CASSSLAEGLEQYF
cdr3_nt: TGCGCCAGCAGCTCCTTAGCGGAGGGGCTCGAGCAGTACTTC

clone_size: -
d_call: TRBD1
j_call: TRBJ1-5
v_call: TRBV18
cdr3_aa: CASSRTGGNQPQHF
cdr3_nt: TGTGCCAGCTCAAGGACAGGGGGAAATCAGCCCCAGCATTTT

clone_size: -
d_call: TRBD1
j_call: TRBJ2-6
v_call: TRBV19
cdr3_aa: CASSIGTGAAGANVLTF
cdr3_nt: TGTGCCAGTAGTATCGGGACAGGGGCTGCTGGGGCCAACGTCCTGACTTTC

clone_size: -
d_call: -
j_call: TRBJ1-4
v_call: TRBV9
cdr3_aa: CASSVEGDEKLFF
cdr3_nt: TGTGCCAGCAGCGTAGAAGGGGATGAAAAACTGTTTTTT

clone_size: once
d_call: -
j_call: TRBJ1-1
v_call: TRBV6-5
cdr3_aa: CASSPQGMNTEAFF
cdr3_nt: TGTGCCAGCAGCCCCCAGGGGATGAACACTGAAGCTTTCTTT

clone_size: -
d_call: TRBD2
j_call: TRBJ2-2
v_call: TRBV6-4
cdr3_aa: CASSRENGAGGPGELFF
cdr3_nt: TGTGCCAGCAGTAGGGAGAATGGAGCGGGAGGACCCGGGGAGCTGTTTTTT

clone_size: -
d_call: -
j_call: TRBJ1-1
v_call: TRBV28
cdr3_aa: CASSFLTMNTEAFF
cdr3_nt: TGTGCCAGCAGTTTTTTGACGATGAACACTGAAGCTTTCTTT

clone_size: -
d_call: -
j_call: TRBJ1-1
v_call: TRBV10-1
cdr3_aa: CASRRQPAEDTEAFF
cdr3_nt: TGCGCCAGCAGAAGACAACCGGCAGAGGACACTGAAGCTTTCTTT

clone_size: -
d_call: -
j_call: TRBJ2-1
v_call: TRBV11-2
cdr3_aa: CASSPTGYNEQFF
cdr3_nt: TGTGCCAGCAGCCCCACAGGCTACAATGAGCAGTTCTTC

clone_size: -
d_call: -
j_call: TRBJ2-3
v_call: TRBV27
cdr3_aa: CASSPRLLATSTDTQYF
cdr3_nt: TGTGCCAGCAGTCCCCGCCTCCTAGCGACTAGCACAGATACGCAGTATTTT

clone_size: once
d_call: -
j_call: TRBJ1-2
v_call: TRBV28
cdr3_aa: CASSFARGDYGYTF
cdr3_nt: TGTGCCAGCAGTTTTGCGCGGGGTGACTATGGCTACACCTTC

clone_size: few
d_call: -
j_call: TRBJ2-7
v_call: TRBV19
cdr3_aa: CASSIGLAIYEQYF
cdr3_nt: TGTGCCAGTAGTATAGGGCTAGCGATCTACGAGCAGTACTTC

clone_size: few
d_call: -
j_call: TRBJ2-1
v_call: TRBV4-1
cdr3_aa: CASSQEMGALSSYNEQFF
cdr3_nt: TGCGCCAGCAGCCAAGAAATGGGAGCGCTTAGCTCCTACAATGAGCAGTTCTTC

clone_size: -
d_call: -
j_call: TRBJ2-2
v_call: TRBV2
cdr3_aa: CASSLGAYSGELFF
cdr3_nt: TGTGCCAGCAGTTTGGGGGCCTATAGCGGGGAGCTGTTTTTT

clone_size: once
d_call: -
j_call: TRBJ2-7
v_call: TRBV7-9
cdr3_aa: CASSQRDWGPNYEQYF
cdr3_nt: TGTGCCAGCAGCCAAAGGGACTGGGGACCTAATTACGAGCAGTACTTC

clone_size: -
d_call: -
j_call: TRBJ1-5
v_call: TRBV11-2
cdr3_aa: CASSLVGNQPQHF
cdr3_nt: TGTGCCAGCAGCTTAGTAGGCAATCAGCCCCAGCATTTT

clone_size: once
d_call: -
j_call: TRBJ2-5
v_call: TRBV30
cdr3_aa: CAWSASRTEGGVQETQYF
cdr3_nt: TGTGCCTGGAGTGCCTCCCGCACCGAGGGGGGGGTCCAAGAGACCCAGTACTTC

clone_size: -
d_call: -
j_call: TRBJ2-7
v_call: TRBV19
cdr3_aa: CASTSSGGGNYEQYF
cdr3_nt: TGTGCCAGTACATCCTCGGGGGGCGGGAATTACGAGCAGTACTTC

clone_size: -
d_call: -
j_call: TRBJ2-5
v_call: TRBV9
cdr3_aa: CASSVSTGTQGTQETQYF
cdr3_nt: TGTGCCAGCAGCGTATCCACCGGGACCCAGGGCACCCAAGAGACCCAGTACTTC

clone_size: -
d_call: -
j_call: TRBJ2-2
v_call: TRBV5-1
cdr3_aa: CASSLDTGVTGELFF
cdr3_nt: TGCGCCAGCAGCTTGGACACGGGGGTAACCGGGGAGCTGTTTTTT

clone_size: -
d_call: TRBD2
j_call: TRBJ2-5
v_call: TRBV18
cdr3_aa: CASSPMGLAGAGETQYF
cdr3_nt: TGTGCCAGCTCACCGATGGGACTAGCGGGAGCAGGAGAGACCCAGTACTTC

clone_size: -
d_call: TRBD1
j_call: TRBJ2-7
v_call: TRBV27
cdr3_aa: CASSARDSEQYF
cdr3_nt: TGTGCCAGCAGTGCCCGGGACAGTGAGCAGTACTTC

clone_size: -
d_call: -
j_call: TRBJ1-2
v_call: TRBV19
cdr3_aa: CASSSSRGGYGYTF
cdr3_nt: TGTGCCAGTAGTTCCAGCAGGGGTGGCTATGGCTACACCTTC

clone_size: -
d_call: -
j_call: TRBJ2-1
v_call: TRBV5-1
cdr3_aa: CASSLDRGEQFF
cdr3_nt: TGCGCCAGCAGCTTGGATCGTGGTGAGCAGTTCTTC

clone_size: -
d_call: TRBD2
j_call: TRBJ2-1
v_call: TRBV28
cdr3_aa: CASSPVAGQLYNEQFF
cdr3_nt: TGTGCCAGCAGTCCCGTAGCGGGACAACTTTACAATGAGCAGTTCTTC

clone_size: -
d_call: -
j_call: TRBJ1-5
v_call: TRBV21-1
cdr3_aa: CASSQESRGRMGYQPQHF
cdr3_nt: TGTGCCAGCAGCCAAGAATCCAGAGGTAGAATGGGGTATCAGCCCCAGCATTTT

clone_size: -
d_call: -
j_call: TRBJ2-7
v_call: TRBV27
cdr3_aa: CASRPDNFYEQYF
cdr3_nt: TGTGCCAGCCGCCCCGACAACTTCTACGAGCAGTACTTC

clone_size: -
d_call: -
j_call: TRBJ1-3
v_call: TRBV25-1
cdr3_aa: CASSEYISGAGNTIYF
cdr3_nt: TGTGCCAGCAGTGAATATATTTCAGGGGCTGGAAACACCATATATTTT

clone_size: -
d_call: -
j_call: TRBJ2-5
v_call: TRBV19
cdr3_aa: CASGGTRQETQYF
cdr3_nt: TGTGCCTCCGGCGGTACGCGCCAAGAGACCCAGTACTTC

clone_size: -
d_call: TRBD1
j_call: TRBJ2-7
v_call: TRBV5-1
cdr3_aa: CASRSDRDNYEQYF
cdr3_nt: TGCGCCAGCAGATCGGACAGGGACAACTACGAGCAGTACTTC

clone_size: -
d_call: -
j_call: TRBJ1-4
v_call: TRBV5-1
cdr3_aa: CASSEAKGGYEKLFF
cdr3_nt: TGCGCCAGCAGCGAGGCCAAGGGCGGCTATGAAAAACTGTTTTTT

clone_size: -
d_call: -
j_call: TRBJ1-1
v_call: TRBV4-2
cdr3_aa: CASSQRGSTEAFF
cdr3_nt: TGTGCCAGCAGCCAACGGGGCTCAACTGAAGCTTTCTTT

clone_size: -
d_call: TRBD1
j_call: TRBJ1-2
v_call: TRBV5-4
cdr3_aa: CASSLGTARGYGYTF
cdr3_nt: TGTGCCAGCAGCCTAGGGACAGCTCGGGGCTATGGCTACACCTTC

clone_size: -
d_call: -
j_call: TRBJ1-1
v_call: TRBV19
cdr3_aa: CASSADGNTEAFF
cdr3_nt: TGTGCCAGTAGTGCGGACGGGAACACTGAAGCTTTCTTT

clone_size: -
d_call: -
j_call: TRBJ2-3
v_call: TRBV7-3
cdr3_aa: CASSPPGRDTQYF
cdr3_nt: TGTGCCAGCAGCCCCCCGGGGCGAGATACGCAGTATTTT

clone_size: -
d_call: -
j_call: TRBJ2-7
v_call: TRBV12-5
cdr3_aa: CASGSGGAYEQYF
cdr3_nt: TGTGCTAGTGGTAGCGGAGGGGCCTACGAGCAGTACTTC

clone_size: -
d_call: -
j_call: TRBJ2-5
v_call: TRBV2
cdr3_aa: CATTPWETQYF
cdr3_nt: TGTGCCACCACGCCGTGGGAGACCCAGTACTTC

clone_size: -
d_call: -
j_call: TRBJ2-7
v_call: TRBV15
cdr3_aa: CATSPEGSGSYEQYF
cdr3_nt: TGTGCCACCAGCCCCGAGGGTAGCGGCTCCTACGAGCAGTACTTC

clone_size: -
d_call: -
j_call: TRBJ1-1
v_call: TRBV7-3
cdr3_aa: CASSPRPNTEAFF
cdr3_nt: TGTGCCAGCAGCCCCCGGCCGAACACTGAAGCTTTCTTT

clone_size: -
d_call: -
j_call: TRBJ1-3
v_call: TRBV25-1
cdr3_aa: CASGGQFSGNTIYF
cdr3_nt: TGTGCCAGCGGCGGACAGTTCTCTGGAAACACCATATATTTT

clone_size: -
d_call: -
j_call: TRBJ2-3
v_call: TRBV9
cdr3_aa: CASSVAGTDTQYF
cdr3_nt: TGTGCCAGCAGCGTAGCAGGAACAGATACGCAGTATTTT

clone_size: -
d_call: TRBD2
j_call: TRBJ2-3
v_call: TRBV7-2
cdr3_aa: CASSLGGTSGPFTDTQYF
cdr3_nt: TGTGCCAGCAGCTTAGGGGGGACTAGCGGACCCTTCACAGATACGCAGTATTTT

clone_size: once
d_call: -
j_call: TRBJ2-7
v_call: TRBV5-1
cdr3_aa: CASSGGGATYEQYF
cdr3_nt: TGCGCCAGCAGCGGCGGCGGGGCAACCTACGAGCAGTACTTC

clone_size: -
d_call: TRBD1
j_call: TRBJ1-5
v_call: TRBV5-6
cdr3_aa: CASSLGDRDNQPQHF
cdr3_nt: TGTGCCAGCAGCTTGGGGGACAGGGACAATCAGCCCCAGCATTTT